These 14 T cell receptor beta chains share one sample of origin, sequenced in a study of CD8 T cells in Susac syndrome. Random hexamers were used to reverse transcribe roughly 0.45 to 1 ug of RNA. MiXCR, run by TCRdb on the immunoSEQ multiplex PCR reads, gives a single entry per CDR3 protein. The data show tens of thousands of distinct CDR3 sequences, approximately 96% seen once. The sample comprised CD8+ T cells from PBMCs. The source is a human donor with Susac syndrome.

The rearrangement joins TRBV7-9 to TRBJ2-7; no clear D gene. Germline-derived CDR1 and CDR2 are SEHNR and FQNEAQ (reference sequence). The CDR3 contains 11 residues. With 4 bases removed from V and 7 bases from J, the gap between germline ends came to 8 bases. The CDR3 protein is CASSSTWEQYF. CDR3 coding DNA: TGTGCCAGCAGCTCTACGTGGGAGCAGTACTTC.

The CDR3 sequence: CASSLGQGVSNYGYTF. CDR3 sequence (DNA): TGCGCCAGCAGCTTGGGACAGGGGGTTTCCAACTATGGCTACACCTTC. This rearrangement joins TRBV5-1 to TRBJ1-2, with TRBD1 matching over 9 bases. The germline CDR1 and CDR2 sequences are SGHRS and YFSETQ. The junction had 5 bases not matched to a gene; V was cut back by 0 bases and J by 2 bases. CDR3 length: 16 residues.

CDR3 loop: CSSRRGGSLGDTQYF. The CDR3 DNA reads TGCAGCTCTCGAAGGGGCGGGAGCCTTGGAGATACGCAGTATTTT. The chain uses TRBV29-1 and TRBJ2-3; 7 positions agree with TRBD2. Germline V lookup: CDR1 SQVTM, CDR2 ANQGSEA. CDR3 length: 15 amino acids. Losses at the gene ends were 8 bases for V and 5 bases for J; bases not matched to a gene: 16.

This chain uses TRBV24-1 with TRBJ2-3; D is unclear. Germline-derived CDR1 and CDR2 are KGHDR and SFDVKD. The length of the CDR3 is 14 residues. Trimming removed 1 base from V and 0 bases from J, with 4 bases in between. The CDR3 DNA reads as TGTGCCACCAGTGATTTTTCTAGCACAGATACGCAGTATTTT. This gives the protein CATSDFSSTDTQYF.

The rearrangement links TRBV12-3 or TRBV12-4 to TRBJ1-4, with D hard to call. This CDR3 is built from 11 residues. Trimming removed 10 bases from V and 13 bases from J, with 16 bases in between. The CDR3 bases are TGTGCCACCGAACGCGGGTCACGACTGTTTTTT. This gives the protein CATERGSRLFF.

The rearrangement links TRBV29-1 to TRBJ1-2; maybe TRBD1 (6 bases). V shed 2 bases and J shed 3 bases, with 16 bases lying between them. CDR1 and CDR2 (germline): SQVTM, ANQGSEA. The CDR3 contains 15 residues. Here the CDR3 DNA reads TGCAGCGTTGAACGGATTTTTGCAGGGGACTATGGCTACACCTTC. Its protein is CSVERIFAGDYGYTF.

V and J are TRBV29-1 and TRBJ1-2; the D gene is possibly TRBD1 (5 bases). This CDR3 is 14 amino acids long. Trimming stripped 2 bases from V and 8 bases from J, with 18 bases between. Germline CDR1 is SQVTM and CDR2 is ANQGSEA. The CDR3 coding sequence is TGCAGCGTTGAATCGCAGGCTTACAGGTCGGGCTACACCTTC. Encoded protein: CSVESQAYRSGYTF. The variable domain in full, with the rest retrieved from reference TRBV29-1 and TRBJ1-2, is SAVISQKPSRDICQRGTSLTIQCQVDSQVTMMFWYRQQPGQSLTLIATANQGSEATYESGFVIDKFPISRPNLTFSTLTVSNMSPEDSSIYLCSVESQAYRSGYTFGSGTRLTVV.

This chain uses TRBV4-3 with TRBJ1-6; perhaps TRBD1 as D (5 bases). The V end lost 0 bases, the J end lost 5 bases, and 14 bases lay between the germline ends. This CDR3 is 17 amino acids long. Germline V gene data show CDR1 as LGHNA and CDR2 as YSLEER. The CDR3 spells CASSQDRPGMNNSPLHF. As DNA, the CDR3 is TGCGCCAGCAGCCAAGATCGGCCAGGGATGAATAATTCACCCCTCCACTTT.

The chain combines TRBV7-9 with TRBJ1-4, with D unresolved. CDR1 is SEHNR and CDR2 is FQNEAQ in the germline V gene (reference sequence). Deletions cut 4 bases from V and 7 bases from J, with 16 bases between. The CDR3 runs 15 residues. The CDR3 sequence is CASSSPGREGEKLFF. CDR3 nucleotides: TGTGCCAGCAGCTCCCCGGGGAGGGAGGGTGAAAAACTGTTTTTT.

This chain links TRBV6-2 or TRBV6-3 with TRBJ2-1, with 10 bases aligning to TRBD2. This CDR3 spans 17 amino acids. Germline V lookup: CDR1 MNHEY, CDR2 SVGEGT. Trimming removed 2 bases from V and 3 bases from J; junction bases left unmatched: 7. In nucleotides, the CDR3 is TGTGCCAGCAGTTACCTATCTAGCGGGGGAAACTACAATGAGCAGTTCTTC. As protein: CASSYLSSGGNYNEQFF.

The chain employs TRBV6-4 and TRBJ2-7; D is possibly TRBD1 (6 bases). The CDR3 spans 14 residues. Trimming left V 7 bases short and J 2 bases short, with 15 bases between. CDR1 is MRHNA and CDR2 is SNTAGT in the germline V gene. CDR3 region: CASMTQGYPYEQYF. In DNA, the CDR3 is TGTGCCAGCATGACACAGGGATACCCCTACGAGCAGTACTTC.

The gene calls are TRBV9 and TRBJ1-6, with a tentative D call TRBD1 (5 bases). Germline V gene sequence: CDR1 SGDLS, CDR2 YYNGEE. Deletions cut 3 bases from V and 6 bases from J, with 13 bases between. CDR3 length: 15 residues. CDR3 DNA: TGTGCCAGCAGCGGGGTAGGAGGGGTTAATTCACCCCTCCACTTT. Amino acids: CASSGVGGVNSPLHF. Based on the CDR3 plus reference TRBV9 and TRBJ1-6, the full variable domain is DSGVTQTPKHLITATGQRVTLRCSPRSGDLSVYWYQQSLDQGLQFLIQYYNGEERAKGNILERFSAQQFPDLHSELNLSSLELGDSALYFCASSGVGGVNSPLHFGNGTRLTVT.

This clonotype was counted a single time. This chain uses TRBV20-1 with TRBJ2-1; 12 bases match TRBD2. The CDR3 loop spans 14 amino acids. CDR1 is DFQATT and CDR2 is SNEGSKA in the germline V gene (reference sequence). V lost 5 bases to trimming and J lost 4 bases; unmatched junction nucleotides: 3. Here the CDR3 reads CSAPTSGGYNEQFF. The CDR3 bases are TGCAGTGCTCCGACTAGCGGGGGATACAATGAGCAGTTCTTC.

The chain links TRBV3-1 to TRBJ2-7, with D perhaps assigned TRBD1 or TRBD2 (5 bases each). V was trimmed by 8 bases and J by 3 bases, leaving 11 bases between them. Looked up from germline, CDR1 is LGHDT and CDR2 is YNNKEL (reference sequence). The CDR3 length is 12 residues. The CDR3 nucleotides read TGTGCCAGCGAGGGGACCCACTACGAGCAGTACTTC. Its protein is CASEGTHYEQYF.